This is a list of T cell receptor beta chains from one sample in a study of regulatory T cells in long-lasting Graves disease. Each CDR3 protein is one row after TCRdb ran MiXCR on the multiplex PCR reads. The repertoire holds hundreds of thousands of distinct CDR3 sequences, with 20% to 25% as singletons. Sequencing used peripheral blood mononuclear cells (PBMCs), obtained when the disease was refractory, from a patient treated with antithyroid drugs. These receptors originate from a female donor with Graves disease. Each CDR3 is given with its conserved first and last residue. The order of the fields is clone size, V gene, J gene, D gene, CDR3 DNA, CDR3 protein. A D gene is named only where the DNA matches it firmly. Expanded clones are given a class, and other clones once, few, many or no size at all.

clone_size: few; v_call: TRBV24-1; j_call: TRBJ1-5; d_call: .; cdr3_nt: TGTGCCACCAGTGATTCAACGGGGGCCCGCGCCCAGCATTTT; cdr3_aa: CATSDSTGARAQHF
clone_size: few; v_call: TRBV5-1; j_call: TRBJ2-7; d_call: .; cdr3_nt: TGCGCCAGCAGCCCGTCCGGGACATTAGGATTCGAGCAGTACTTC; cdr3_aa: CASSPSGTLGFEQYF
clone_size: few; v_call: TRBV20-1; j_call: TRBJ2-4; d_call: .; cdr3_nt: TGCAGTGCTAGAGATTTATTTCGGGACCCTGGAAACATTCAGTACTTC; cdr3_aa: CSARDLFRDPGNIQYF
clone_size: .; v_call: TRBV7-2; j_call: TRBJ1-5; d_call: .; cdr3_nt: TGTGCCAGCAGCTCCCACACGGGGGACGGGAGCAATCAGCCCCAGCATTTT; cdr3_aa: CASSSHTGDGSNQPQHF
clone_size: few; v_call: TRBV27; j_call: TRBJ2-7; d_call: TRBD1; cdr3_nt: TGTGCCAGCAGTCCTACTAATACAGGGGGCGAGCAGTACTTC; cdr3_aa: CASSPTNTGGEQYF
clone_size: many; v_call: TRBV7-2; j_call: TRBJ1-2; d_call: .; cdr3_nt: TGTGCCAGCAGCTCCTCTAACTATGGCTACACCTTC; cdr3_aa: CASSSSNYGYTF
clone_size: few; v_call: TRBV30; j_call: TRBJ2-7; d_call: TRBD1; cdr3_nt: TGTGCCTGGAGTGTACAGGGGGGCGCTTTCCCCTACGAGCAGTACTTC; cdr3_aa: CAWSVQGGAFPYEQYF
clone_size: many; v_call: TRBV15; j_call: TRBJ1-1; d_call: .; cdr3_nt: TGTGCCACCAGCCAATGGGGGGGGAACACTGAAGCTTTCTTT; cdr3_aa: CATSQWGGNTEAFF
clone_size: many; v_call: TRBV6-2/TRBV6-3; j_call: TRBJ2-7; d_call: TRBD2; cdr3_nt: TGTGCCAGCAGTTACTCGAACCCGGGACTAGCGGGCTACGAGCAGTACTTC; cdr3_aa: CASSYSNPGLAGYEQYF
clone_size: many; v_call: TRBV2; j_call: TRBJ1-5; d_call: .; cdr3_nt: TGTGCCAGCAGTGAAGGGATGACAGTGAATCAGCCCCAGCATTTT; cdr3_aa: CASSEGMTVNQPQHF
clone_size: few; v_call: TRBV7-2; j_call: TRBJ1-2; d_call: TRBD1; cdr3_nt: TGTGCCAGCAGCGCCGACAGGGGTGATGGCTACACCTTC; cdr3_aa: CASSADRGDGYTF
clone_size: few; v_call: TRBV20-1; j_call: TRBJ2-7; d_call: .; cdr3_nt: TGCAGTGCTAGACCCGAAGTCTCCTACGAGCAGTACTTC; cdr3_aa: CSARPEVSYEQYF
clone_size: .; v_call: TRBV29-1; j_call: TRBJ1-4; d_call: .; cdr3_nt: TGCAGCGTTGCCCCGAAGTCGACTAATGAAAAACTGTTTTTT; cdr3_aa: CSVAPKSTNEKLFF
clone_size: many; v_call: TRBV5-1; j_call: TRBJ2-7; d_call: TRBD1; cdr3_nt: TGTGCCAGCAGCATCGGACAGGGGGCCTACGAGCAGTACTTC; cdr3_aa: CASSIGQGAYEQYF
clone_size: few; v_call: TRBV20-1; j_call: TRBJ2-7; d_call: .; cdr3_nt: TGCAGTGCTAGTGGGTTGAACGGCTACGAGCAGTACTTC; cdr3_aa: CSASGLNGYEQYF
clone_size: .; v_call: TRBV20-1; j_call: TRBJ1-4; d_call: TRBD1; cdr3_nt: TGCAGTGCCTGGGACAGGGAAAAACTGTTTTTT; cdr3_aa: CSAWDREKLFF
clone_size: .; v_call: TRBV11-3; j_call: TRBJ2-1; d_call: .; cdr3_nt: TGTGCCAGCCAGGCGGGCCTCTCCTACAATGAGCAGTTCTTC; cdr3_aa: CASQAGLSYNEQFF
clone_size: many; v_call: TRBV5-6; j_call: TRBJ2-7; d_call: .; cdr3_nt: TGTGCCAGCACCCAAGGAAGCTCCCACGAGCAGTACTTC; cdr3_aa: CASTQGSSHEQYF
clone_size: many; v_call: TRBV15; j_call: TRBJ2-5; d_call: TRBD2; cdr3_nt: TGTGCCACCAGCAGAGATTGGCTAGCGGGACTCCAAGAGACCCAGTACTTC; cdr3_aa: CATSRDWLAGLQETQYF
clone_size: many; v_call: TRBV3-1; j_call: TRBJ2-7; d_call: .; cdr3_nt: TGTGCCAGCAGCCAAGAACCCGACGAGCAGTACTTC; cdr3_aa: CASSQEPDEQYF
clone_size: many; v_call: TRBV2; j_call: TRBJ1-5; d_call: .; cdr3_nt: TGTGCCAGCAGTGAAGCTCCAGGGTCCAATCAGCCCCAGCATTTT; cdr3_aa: CASSEAPGSNQPQHF
clone_size: few; v_call: TRBV30; j_call: TRBJ2-7; d_call: .; cdr3_nt: TGTGCCTGGAGTGTACAGAGCGGCTTCTACGAGCAGTACTTC; cdr3_aa: CAWSVQSGFYEQYF
clone_size: few; v_call: TRBV12-3/TRBV12-4; j_call: TRBJ2-6; d_call: .; cdr3_nt: TGTGCCAGCAGAAAATGGGAGTCTCCCCCTGGGGCCAACGTCCTGACTTTC; cdr3_aa: CASRKWESPPGANVLTF
clone_size: .; v_call: TRBV25-1; j_call: TRBJ2-7; d_call: .; cdr3_nt: TGTGCCAGCAGTTCATTTAGGACCCACGAGCAGTACTTC; cdr3_aa: CASSSFRTHEQYF
clone_size: many; v_call: TRBV28; j_call: TRBJ2-5; d_call: .; cdr3_nt: TGTGCCAGCAGTTACCGAACCGAGGACAGAACAGAGACCCAGTACTTC; cdr3_aa: CASSYRTEDRTETQYF
clone_size: many; v_call: TRBV12-3/TRBV12-4; j_call: TRBJ2-7; d_call: TRBD2; cdr3_nt: TGTGCCAGTGGGACTAGCTTTTCCTACGAGCAGTACTTC; cdr3_aa: CASGTSFSYEQYF
clone_size: many; v_call: TRBV3-1; j_call: TRBJ1-5; d_call: .; cdr3_nt: TGTGCCAGCAGCCAAGGGGTTGGGCAGCCCCAGCATTTT; cdr3_aa: CASSQGVGQPQHF
clone_size: few; v_call: TRBV20-1; j_call: TRBJ2-7; d_call: .; cdr3_nt: TGCAGTGCTCGACCAACAGGGTACGAGCAGTACTTC; cdr3_aa: CSARPTGYEQYF
clone_size: many; v_call: TRBV28; j_call: TRBJ2-5; d_call: .; cdr3_nt: TGTGCCAGCAGGGGGCCGTGGGAGACCCAGTACTTC; cdr3_aa: CASRGPWETQYF
clone_size: many; v_call: TRBV19; j_call: TRBJ1-1; d_call: TRBD1; cdr3_nt: TGTGCCAGTAGTGAAGGACAGGGAGTCACTGAAGCTTTCTTT; cdr3_aa: CASSEGQGVTEAFF
clone_size: .; v_call: TRBV6-2/TRBV6-3; j_call: TRBJ1-6; d_call: .; cdr3_nt: TGTGCCAGCAGTTACTCGAACGTGGGTAATTCACCCCTCCACTTT; cdr3_aa: CASSYSNVGNSPLHF
clone_size: .; v_call: TRBV7-3; j_call: TRBJ2-1; d_call: .; cdr3_nt: TGTGCCAGCAGCTTAGGGCTTTTGGGTGAGCAGTTCTTC; cdr3_aa: CASSLGLLGEQFF
clone_size: many; v_call: TRBV20-1; j_call: TRBJ2-7; d_call: .; cdr3_nt: TGCAGTGCCTCAGGGGTACCCGACTACGAGCAGTACTTC; cdr3_aa: CSASGVPDYEQYF
clone_size: many; v_call: TRBV6-1; j_call: TRBJ2-7; d_call: TRBD1; cdr3_nt: TGTGCCAGCAGTCCTCTTCGGACAGGGGTTGACGAGCAGTACTTC; cdr3_aa: CASSPLRTGVDEQYF
clone_size: many; v_call: TRBV20-1; j_call: TRBJ2-5; d_call: TRBD1; cdr3_nt: TGCAGTGCTCTGACAGGGAAGATGTACCAAGAGACCCAGTACTTC; cdr3_aa: CSALTGKMYQETQYF
clone_size: .; v_call: TRBV5-4; j_call: TRBJ2-3; d_call: .; cdr3_nt: TGTGCCAGCAGCCCTCGGGGCGGCACAGATACGCAGTATTTT; cdr3_aa: CASSPRGGTDTQYF
clone_size: many; v_call: TRBV12-3/TRBV12-4; j_call: TRBJ2-7; d_call: .; cdr3_nt: TGTGCCAGCAGCTCCATGTACGAGCAGTACTTC; cdr3_aa: CASSSMYEQYF
clone_size: few; v_call: TRBV7-2; j_call: TRBJ2-7; d_call: .; cdr3_nt: TGTGCCAGCAGCTCAACCCCTCGGACCTCCCAATACGAGCAGTACTTC; cdr3_aa: CASSSTPRTSQYEQYF
clone_size: .; v_call: TRBV2; j_call: TRBJ1-6; d_call: .; cdr3_nt: TGTGCCAGCAATAGGGGCGGTAATTCACCCCTCCACTTT; cdr3_aa: CASNRGGNSPLHF
clone_size: many; v_call: TRBV24-1; j_call: TRBJ1-1; d_call: .; cdr3_nt: TGTGCCACCAGTTCGGGTACTGAAGCTTTCTTT; cdr3_aa: CATSSGTEAFF
clone_size: many; v_call: TRBV20-1; j_call: TRBJ2-7; d_call: TRBD1; cdr3_nt: TGCAGTGCTAGAGTCCCCGGGACAGGGTACGAGCAGTACTTC; cdr3_aa: CSARVPGTGYEQYF
clone_size: few; v_call: TRBV29-1; j_call: TRBJ1-2; d_call: TRBD1; cdr3_nt: TGCAGCGTTGCGGACAGGGGCTATGGCTACACCTTC; cdr3_aa: CSVADRGYGYTF
clone_size: few; v_call: TRBV7-3; j_call: TRBJ1-1; d_call: .; cdr3_nt: TGTGCCAGCAGCTTAACAGAAACGGAGGGGAACACTGAAGCTTTCTTT; cdr3_aa: CASSLTETEGNTEAFF
clone_size: .; v_call: TRBV30; j_call: TRBJ1-2; d_call: .; cdr3_nt: TGTGCCTGGAGTGTACGGGCAGGGGTTGGCTACACCTTC; cdr3_aa: CAWSVRAGVGYTF